The following is a TCR beta chain sequence with its context. Its specificity is unknown. The germline CDR1 and CDR2 sequences are SGHTA and FQGNSA. With V trimmed by 7 bases and J by 8 bases, 15 bases remained unmatched. The CDR3 consists of 16 residues. These data are taken from a study of CD8+ T cells in alopecia areata. Study background: Treated patients took oral tofacitinib at 5 to 10 mg twice daily. Notes on the study in general: Lesional scalp, especially alopecia totalis/universalis, showed higher clonality than normal scalp.

From alopecia areata patients, lesional scalp punch biopsies and peripheral blood were collected. cDNA prepared by RNA extraction and subsequent reverse transcription served as the template for sequencing. The data were produced by immunoSEQ multiplex PCR, yet TCRdb's version contains in-frame clones alone and is incomplete. The data contain hundreds of thousands of clones, around three fifths of them singletons. This TCR derives from a human donor with alopecia areata. The rearrangement links TRBV7-2 to TRBJ2-5, with 11 bases aligning to TRBD2. This specimen was CD4+ T cells sorted from blood, taken at week 0. CDR3 sequence (DNA): TGTGCCAGCATCCTCCCTAAAGTAGCGGGGGGGCGAACCCAGTACTTC. It encodes CASILPKVAGGRTQYF.